Following are 15 T cell receptor beta chains from one sample sequenced in a study of T cell responses to AZD1222 COVID-19 vaccine (dated by TCRdb to the early 2020s). The time point label on this specimen signifies: about 28 days (+/-7) after the second vaccine dose. The library was obtained by the immunoSEQ multiplex PCR assay. TCRdb carries this immuneACCESS record with in-frame sequences only. Its versions omit some clonotypes, under half of them owing to an unresolved V gene in the studies checked, with the rest unexplained. For this sample the table gives 110,000 to 150,000 clones, of which around 90% were detected only once. Jointly, the top ten make up 3% to 4% of the sample. Sequencing was performed on peripheral blood, taken 28 days after the second AZD1222 dose. The receptors come from an adult who received the AZD1222 COVID-19 vaccine.

The chain carries TRBV3-1 (or the pseudogene TRBV3-2) and TRBJ2-5; D is undetermined. The CDR3 consists of 16 residues. V was trimmed by 7 bases and J by 3 bases, leaving 21 bases between them. The germline CDR1 and CDR2 sequences are LGHDT and YNNKEL (reference sequence). This CDR3 reads CASTPGFGRPEETQYF. For the CDR3, the DNA is TGTGCCAGCACCCCTGGGTTCGGGCGCCCAGAAGAGACCCAGTACTTC.

This chain connects TRBV9 to TRBJ1-1; D uncertain. Germline loops: CDR1 SGDLS, CDR2 YYNGEE. CDR3 length: 12 residues. V was shortened by 0 bases and J by 8 bases, with 8 bases between the two germline ends. DNA of the CDR3: TGTGCCAGCAGCGTAGCGGGAGGGGAAGCTTTCTTT. As protein: CASSVAGGEAFF.

The rearrangement joins TRBV6-5 to TRBJ2-1; either TRBD1 or TRBD2 may fit D (5 bases each). The CDR3 totals 15 residues. The germline CDR1 and CDR2 sequences are MNHEY and SVGAGI. Trimming took 0 bases from V and 7 from J, leaving 13 bases between them. The CDR3 sequence is CASSYSGLGGNEQFF. The CDR3 DNA reads TGTGCCAGCAGTTACTCGGGGCTTGGGGGTAATGAGCAGTTCTTC.

The chain carries TRBV2 and TRBJ1-4; no reliable D call. Germline CDR1 reads SNHLY; CDR2 reads FYNNEI. The CDR3 is 13 residues long. V was shortened by 4 bases and J by 4 bases, with 7 bases between the two germline ends. The CDR3, as DNA: TGTGCCAGCAGTGGTTCGCGTAATGAAAAACTGTTTTTT. Protein: CASSGSRNEKLFF.

V gene TRBV7-2 combines with J gene TRBJ2-2; D is undetermined. Looked up from germline, CDR1 is SGHTA and CDR2 is FQGNSA. Trimming removed 5 bases from V and 2 bases from J, with 15 bases in between. This CDR3 contains 16 residues. In DNA, the CDR3 is TGTGCCAGCAGCGCGCGACGGGCTCTAAACACCGGGGAGCTGTTTTTT. Translation gives CASSARRALNTGELFF.

This chain uses TRBV28 with TRBJ2-1, with 8 bases fitting TRBD1. Trimming took 0 bases from V and 6 from J; bases not matched to a gene: 1. This CDR3 contains 14 residues. CDR1 is MDHEN, CDR2 SYDVKM, per germline. The CDR3 is CASSLWDRVNEQFF. The CDR3 DNA reads TGTGCCAGCAGTTTATGGGACAGGGTCAATGAGCAGTTCTTC.

This clone was seen a handful of times. V usage is TRBV24-1 and J usage is TRBJ1-5; 8 bases align to TRBD1. With V trimmed by 3 bases and J by 3 bases, 3 bases remained unmatched. This CDR3 is built from 15 residues. In germline, CDR1 is KGHDR, CDR2 SFDVKD. The CDR3 nucleotides are TGTGCCACCAGTGATGGGACAGGATACAATCAGCCCCAGCATTTT. It codes for CATSDGTGYNQPQHF.

The chain carries TRBV21-1 and TRBJ1-5. TRBV21-1 corresponds to a pseudogene. CDR3 length: 15 residues. The CDR3 sequence: CASSFPGLRNQPQHF. In nucleotides, the CDR3 is TGTGCCAGCAGCTTTCCCGGACTTCGTAATCAGCCCCAGCATTTT.

This rearrangement joins TRBV5-1 to TRBJ2-7, with 8 bases fitting TRBD2. J gave up 4 bases and V 2 bases, and 5 bases lay outside the gene matches. CDR1 and CDR2 from the germline V gene are SGHRS and YFSETQ. The CDR3 spans 14 residues. The chain's CDR3 is CASSFLAGSYEQYF. CDR3 sequence (DNA): TGCGCCAGCAGCTTCTTAGCGGGGAGTTACGAGCAGTACTTC.

The chain employs TRBV28 and TRBJ1-5; a weak D match, TRBD1 (5 bases). CDR1 is MDHEN, CDR2 SYDVKM, per germline. The length of the CDR3 is 16 residues. The germline V and J ends were trimmed by 6 bases and 6 bases, with 21 bases remaining between them. CDR3 nucleotide sequence: TGTGCCAGCAGGGGGGGAGCCGGGGTAGGTTCTCAGCCCCAGCATTTT. Its protein is CASRGGAGVGSQPQHF.

The V and J genes are TRBV21-1 and TRBJ1-5. TRBV21-1 is described as a pseudogene. CDR3 length: 11 amino acids. The CDR3 loop is CASRKNQPQHF. CDR3 sequence (DNA): TGTGCCAGCAGGAAAAATCAGCCCCAGCATTTT.

The CDR3 reads CASSIATSADSPLHF. CDR3 bases: TGTGCCAGTAGTATCGCGACATCTGCGGATTCACCCCTCCACTTT. This chain connects TRBV19 to TRBJ1-6; D gene unclear. Germline V gene sequence: CDR1 LNHDA, CDR2 SQIVND (reference sequence). V lost 3 bases to trimming and J lost 8 bases, with 14 bases between them. This CDR3 has 15 residues.

The chain combines TRBV19 with TRBJ1-2, with a possible D match to TRBD1 (6 bases). In germline, CDR1 is LNHDA, CDR2 SQIVND (reference sequence). The CDR3 is 12 residues long. Between the trimmed V and J ends, which lost 6 bases and 3 bases, there was a span of 8 bases. The CDR3 region is CASSPGDYGYTF. The CDR3 nucleotides are TGTGCCAGTAGCCCAGGGGACTATGGCTACACCTTC.

The V and J genes are TRBV2 and TRBJ2-1, with D unresolved. There are 12 residues in the CDR3. Germline CDR1 SNHLY, CDR2 FYNNEI. Trimming stripped 6 bases from V and 5 bases from J, with 8 bases between. The CDR3 nucleotides are TGTGCCAGCAGCGTTCATGACAATGAGCAGTTCTTC. Protein product: CASSVHDNEQFF.

This chain uses TRBV5-1 with TRBJ2-5; the D is unclear. Germline V lookup: CDR1 SGHRS, CDR2 YFSETQ. V was pared by 4 bases and J by 5 bases, with 15 bases between. This CDR3 is built from 14 residues. CDR3 DNA: TGCGCCAGCAGCCCGGGCGCCCTGCGGGAGACCCAGTACTTC. It translates to CASSPGALRETQYF.